The TCR beta chain described here comes from a study of cytomegalovirus exposure and HLA in healthy donors. The PCR made use of 60 Vbeta and 13 Jbeta primers. TCRdb keeps only in-frame clones here, not all; method: immunoSEQ multiplex PCR. This table has 150,000 or so clones, 80% to 85% appearing once. Whole-study findings and limits: Whilst most TCR sequences proved rare, a subset of public TCRs occurred across many donors.

CDR1 is SEHNR and CDR2 is FQNEAQ in the germline V gene (reference sequence). With V trimmed by 5 bases and J by 4 bases, 8 bases remained unmatched. This CDR3 has 15 residues. Comment on this clone: The antigen is undetermined.

V is TRBV7-9 and J is TRBJ2-7; 10 bases line up with TRBD1. Specimen: PBMCs. The receptor's source is a boy between 2 and 15 years old in good health and CMV-seronegative. The CDR3 loop reads CASSQETGGGYEQYF. The DNA of the CDR3 is TGTGCCAGCAGCCAGGAGACAGGGGGCGGGTACGAGCAGTACTTC.